This entry lists 32 T cell receptor beta chains sequenced from one sample in a study of T cells in localized non-small cell lung cancer. Profiled with immunoSEQ multiplex PCR; TCRdb holds only in-frame clones, not every one. The sample has some 64,000 clones, about nine tenths seen once. The sequencing used peripheral blood, collected before any cancer treatment. These receptors were taken from a woman aged 40-70 years with stage I lung adenocarcinoma.

V usage is TRBV6-6 and J usage is TRBJ1-3; D not certain. The germline CDR1 and CDR2 sequences are MNHNY and SVGAGI (reference sequence). V gave up 2 bases and J gave up 4 bases, with 12 bases separating them. The CDR3 consists of 15 residues. CDR3 amino acids: CASSYPGLTGNTIYF. DNA of the CDR3: TGTGCCAGCAGTTACCCCGGACTGACCGGAAACACCATATATTTT.

V and J are TRBV7-3 and TRBJ1-1, with D unclear. Germline V gene sequence: CDR1 SGHTA, CDR2 FQGTGA. V dropped 0 bases and J dropped 11 bases, with 13 bases sitting between them. CDR3 length: 13 residues. The CDR3 region has the DNA TGTGCCAGCAGCTTAACGGCGTCGGATAACGCTTTCTTT. Translation: CASSLTASDNAFF.

This chain links TRBV28 with TRBJ2-7; TRBD2 agrees at 8 bases. V lost 1 base, J lost 3 bases, and 2 bases stayed unmatched. CDR1 MDHEN and CDR2 SYDVKM come from the germline V gene. The CDR3 is 14 residues long. The CDR3 sequence is CASSLYGRGYEQYF. As DNA, the CDR3 is TGTGCCAGCAGTTTATACGGGAGGGGCTACGAGCAGTACTTC.

This clone is a singleton in its sample. This chain links TRBV19 with TRBJ1-1, with TRBD1 as a possible D gene (5 bases). V was pared by 5 bases and J by 1 base, with 14 bases between. The CDR3 covers 15 residues. Looked up from germline, CDR1 is LNHDA and CDR2 is SQIVND (reference sequence). The CDR3 DNA follows: TGTGCCAGTAGTCTGCGGACACCCCGGAACACTGAAGCTTTCTTT. Translated, it gives CASSLRTPRNTEAFF. Supplemented by reference TRBV19 and TRBJ1-1, the full variable domain reads DGGITQSPKYLFRKEGQNVTLSCEQNLNHDAMYWYRQDPGQGLRLIYYSQIVNDFQKGDIAEGYSVSREKKESFPLTVTSAQKNPTAFYLCASSLRTPRNTEAFFGQGTRLTVV.

V usage is TRBV6-5 and J usage is TRBJ2-7; TRBD2 matches at 13 bases. CDR3 length: 15 amino acids. V was clipped by 8 bases and J by 0 bases; unmatched bases: 4. CDR1 MNHEY and CDR2 SVGAGI come from the germline V gene. The CDR3 DNA is TGTGCCAGCGGACTAGCGGGGGCCCTCTCCTACGAGCAGTACTTC. Translating gives CASGLAGALSYEQYF.

This chain uses TRBV27 with TRBJ1-1, with 9 positions matching TRBD1. The germline V gene has CDR1 MNHEY and CDR2 SMNVEV (reference sequence). V was pared by 4 bases and J by 0 bases, with 3 bases of the junction left unmatched. The CDR3 is made up of 15 amino acids. The CDR3 loop reads CASSSRQGVNTEAFF. Written as DNA, the CDR3 is TGTGCCAGCAGTTCACGACAGGGGGTGAACACTGAAGCTTTCTTT.

V and J are TRBV9 and TRBJ1-1; D might be TRBD1 (6 bases). There are 14 residues in the CDR3. The germline V gene encodes CDR1 SGDLS and CDR2 YYNGEE. The V gene lost 3 bases and the J gene lost 3 bases, with 12 bases spanning the gap. This CDR3 reads CASSDTGTYTEAFF. For the CDR3, the DNA is TGTGCCAGCAGCGACACCGGGACATACACTGAAGCTTTCTTT.

V gene TRBV7-2 combines with J gene TRBJ1-2; D remains unclear. The germline V gene encodes CDR1 SGHTA and CDR2 FQGNSA. The length of the CDR3 is 15 residues. Deletions cut 2 bases from V and 0 bases from J, with 10 bases between. Here the CDR3 reads CASSLWVRPNYGYTF. Here the CDR3 DNA reads TGTGCCAGCAGCTTATGGGTCAGACCTAACTATGGCTACACCTTC.

The rearrangement joins TRBV5-1 to TRBJ2-3; the D is unclear. The germline V and J ends were trimmed by 4 bases and 1 base, with 4 bases remaining between them. The CDR3 is 12 amino acids. Germline V lookup: CDR1 SGHRS, CDR2 YFSETQ. The DNA of the CDR3 is TGCGCCAGCAGCCCTGGCACAGATACGCAGTATTTT. The encoded protein is CASSPGTDTQYF.

This sequence joins TRBV5-5 and TRBJ2-2; 12 bases fit TRBD2. The CDR3 extends over 18 amino acids. CDR1 and CDR2 from the germline V gene are SGHKS and YYEKEE (reference sequence). J lost 5 bases, V lost 3 bases, and 11 bases had no gene match. The CDR3 coding sequence is TGTGCCAGCAGCTCCTCACGACTAGCGGGAGTCGTGACCGGGGAGCTGTTTTTT. Translation: CASSSSRLAGVVTGELFF.

The rearrangement uses TRBV13 and TRBJ1-1, with 7 bases matching TRBD1. Germline-derived CDR1 and CDR2 are PRHDT and FYEKMQ (reference sequence). There are 14 residues in the CDR3. Trimming removed 5 bases from V and 7 bases from J; junction bases left unmatched: 10. CDR3 region: CASSGGQSTGEAFF. CDR3 nucleotide sequence: TGTGCCAGCAGCGGGGGACAGTCAACAGGTGAAGCTTTCTTT.

This sequence joins TRBV18 and TRBJ1-1, with TRBD1 identical over 8 bases. V dropped 4 bases and J dropped 1; count of bases not matched to a gene: 5. The germline V gene has CDR1 KGHSH and CDR2 LQKENI. CDR3 length equals 15 residues. The CDR3 is CASSQQGGENTEAFF. The CDR3 DNA reads TGTGCCAGCTCACAACAGGGGGGGGAGAACACTGAAGCTTTCTTT.

This clone has just one count. The chain uses TRBV7-2 and TRBJ1-5, with D possibly being TRBD1 (6 bases). V was shortened by 4 bases and J by 5 bases, with 18 bases between the two germline ends. From germline, CDR1 is SGHTA and CDR2 FQGNSA. The CDR3 spans 16 residues. The CDR3 DNA reads as TGTGCCAGCAGCTCCAGGGGCGACCGCGTAGATCAGCCCCAGCATTTT. Its protein product is CASSSRGDRVDQPQHF.

The V and J genes are TRBV6-5 and TRBJ1-4, with D maybe TRBD1 (5 bases). The germline V gene encodes CDR1 MNHEY and CDR2 SVGAGI. The CDR3 sequence is 13 residues long. V was trimmed by 6 bases and J by 3 bases, leaving 8 bases between them. In DNA, the CDR3 is TGTGCCAGCAGGAACAGGCCTAATGAAAAACTGTTTTTT. This translates into CASRNRPNEKLFF.

The genes are TRBV2 and TRBJ2-5, with D unclear. CDR3 size: 13 residues. V was trimmed by 7 bases and J by 1 base, leaving 10 bases between them. Germline V gene lookup returns CDR1 SNHLY and CDR2 FYNNEI. This CDR3 reads CASNNGFQETQYF. The DNA of the CDR3 is TGTGCCAGCAATAACGGGTTCCAAGAGACCCAGTACTTC.

The chain recombines TRBV11-3 with TRBJ2-2; D gene unclear. Trimming cost V 1 base and J 0 bases, with 6 bases left between them. This CDR3 region has 15 residues. Germline V gene data show CDR1 as SGHNT and CDR2 as YENEEA. This CDR3 is CASSLAVTNTGELFF. The CDR3 bases are TGTGCCAGCAGCTTAGCCGTAACGAACACCGGGGAGCTGTTTTTT.

The chain uses TRBV4-3 and TRBJ1-5; D call uncertain. This CDR3 is 13 amino acids long. The germline V and J ends were trimmed by 4 bases and 2 bases, with 6 bases remaining between them. Germline V gene data show CDR1 as LGHNA and CDR2 as YSLEER. CDR3 sequence (DNA): TGCGCCAGCAGCCTACAACGCAATCAGCCCCAGCATTTT. Encoded protein: CASSLQRNQPQHF.

The chain employs TRBV7-8 and TRBJ2-7; D remains ambiguous. The germline CDR1 and CDR2 sequences are SGHVS and FQNEAQ. Between the trimmed V and J ends, which lost 2 bases and 2 bases, there was a span of 7 bases. The CDR3 covers 13 residues. The CDR3 nucleotides are TGTGCCAGCAGCTTACTAGAGACCTACGAGCAGTACTTC. The encoded protein is CASSLLETYEQYF.

The rearrangement links TRBV4-3 to TRBJ1-2; 8 bases align to TRBD1. This CDR3 is 15 amino acids long. The trim removed 4 bases at V and 7 bases at J, leaving 11 bases unmatched. Germline V gives CDR1 LGHNA, CDR2 YSLEER. The CDR3 sequence: CASSPPDRTGSGYTF. In nucleotides, the CDR3 is TGCGCCAGCAGCCCCCCAGACCGGACAGGGAGTGGCTACACCTTC.

The chain carries TRBV6-1 and TRBJ1-1; D gene ambiguous. V shed 3 bases and J shed 3 bases, with 11 bases lying between them. This CDR3 is 14 amino acids long. Germline-derived CDR1 and CDR2 are MNHNS and SASEGT. CDR3 sequence reads: CASSDTPFYTEAFF. CDR3 DNA: TGTGCCAGCAGTGACACCCCCTTCTACACTGAAGCTTTCTTT.

The chain uses TRBV7-9 and TRBJ2-3; 8 bases are a match to TRBD1. The V segment lost 5 bases and the J segment 6 bases; nucleotides outside the gene matches: 7. CDR1 SEHNR and CDR2 FQNEAQ come from the germline V gene (reference sequence). The CDR3 length is 14 residues. The DNA of the CDR3 is TGTGCCAGCAGCCGAGACAGGGGTATGGATACGCAGTATTTT. This translates into CASSRDRGMDTQYF.

V and J are TRBV5-5 and TRBJ1-1; no clear D. The CDR3 is 14 amino acids. Looked up from germline, CDR1 is SGHKS and CDR2 is YYEKEE (reference sequence). The V and J ends lost 4 bases and 0 bases respectively, with 10 bases between them. DNA of the CDR3: TGTGCCAGCAGCCTAGCTTTGGTGAACACTGAAGCTTTCTTT. Encoded protein: CASSLALVNTEAFF.

J is TRBJ2-5 and V is TRBV15, with 8 bases lining up with TRBD1. The germline gives CDR1 LNHNV, CDR2 YYDKDF (reference sequence). CDR3 size: 14 residues. With V trimmed by 0 bases and J by 5 bases, 2 bases remained unmatched. As DNA, the CDR3 is TGTGCCACCAGCAGAGACAGGGGGCGGGAGACCCAGTACTTC. As protein: CATSRDRGRETQYF.

The rearrangement links TRBV11-1 to TRBJ1-2; D remains ambiguous. The CDR3 is made up of 17 amino acids. Trimming left V 2 bases short and J 3 bases short, with 19 bases between. Per germline, CDR1 SGHAT and CDR2 FQDESV (reference sequence). The CDR3 DNA reads as TGTGCCAGCAGCTTAAACCGTCCGACCGCACAACACTATGGCTACACCTTC. Protein product: CASSLNRPTAQHYGYTF.

V gene TRBV28 combines with J gene TRBJ2-1; D ambiguous. Germline CDR1 is MDHEN and CDR2 is SYDVKM. Trimming removed 5 bases at V and 8 bases at J, with 19 bases between. This CDR3 region has 15 residues. This chain's CDR3 is CASSVQMMRADEQFF. In nucleotides, the CDR3 is TGTGCCAGCAGTGTACAGATGATGCGCGCCGATGAGCAGTTCTTC. The whole variable domain, filled in from reference TRBV28 and TRBJ2-1, reads DVKVTQSSRYLVKRTGEKVFLECVQDMDHENMFWYRQDPGLGLRLIYFSYDVKMKEKGDIPEGYSVSREKKERFSLILESASTNQTSMYLCASSVQMMRADEQFFGPGTRLTVL.

CDR3: CASRLRGSYNEQFF. As DNA, the CDR3 is TGTGCCAGCAGATTGAGGGGCTCCTACAATGAGCAGTTCTTC. V is TRBV6-6 and J is TRBJ2-1, with D perhaps TRBD1 or TRBD2 (5 bases each). The V end was cut by 6 bases, the J end by 0 bases, with 9 bases between. This CDR3 has 14 amino acids. CDR1 and CDR2 from the germline V gene are MNHNY and SVGAGI (reference sequence).

The chain recombines TRBV30 with TRBJ2-7; 7 bases line up with TRBD1. Germline-derived CDR1 and CDR2 are GTSNPN and SVGIG (reference sequence). With V trimmed by 7 bases and J by 1 base, 7 bases remained unmatched. The CDR3 consists of 13 residues. DNA for the CDR3: TGTGCCTTGTCGACAGGGTTTTCCTACGAGCAGTACTTC. Protein product: CALSTGFSYEQYF.

The chain combines TRBV28 with TRBJ1-1, with D perhaps matching TRBD1 (6 bases). The CDR3 runs 17 residues. Trimming took 6 bases from V and 3 from J, leaving 23 bases between them. Germline CDR1 reads MDHEN; CDR2 reads SYDVKM. The CDR3, as DNA: TGTGCCAGCAGCTGGGAAGGGGGTTGGGGCCCTGACACTGAAGCTTTCTTT. This encodes CASSWEGGWGPDTEAFF.

The V gene is TRBV11-1, the J gene TRBJ1-1; no clear D gene. V lost 5 bases and J lost 1, with 8 bases in between. There are 13 residues in the CDR3. Germline lookup yields CDR1 SGHAT and CDR2 FQDESV (reference sequence). CDR3 DNA sequence: TGTGCCAGCAGCACCAACACGAACACTGAAGCTTTCTTT. Its translation: CASSTNTNTEAFF.

The rearrangement joins TRBV25-1 to TRBJ2-5; D remains ambiguous. Deletions cut 9 bases from V and 5 bases from J, with 13 bases between. The CDR3 sequence is 12 residues long. Per germline, CDR1 MGHDK and CDR2 SYGVNS. This chain's CDR3 is CASGPKEETQYF. DNA of the CDR3: TGTGCCAGTGGCCCCAAGGAGGAGACCCAGTACTTC.

This chain uses TRBV7-9 with TRBJ1-2; no reliable D call. The CDR3 has 14 residues. Trimming cost V 1 base and J 5 bases, with 11 bases left between them. Per germline, CDR1 SEHNR and CDR2 FQNEAQ (reference sequence). Here the CDR3 DNA reads TGTGCCAGCAGCTTAGAGAGCGGATTATATGGCTACACCTTC. Residues: CASSLESGLYGYTF. Full variable domain (remainder filled in from reference TRBV7-9 and TRBJ1-2): DTGVSQNPRHKITKRGQNVTFRCDPISEHNRLYWYRQTLGQGPEFLTYFQNEAQLEKSRLLSDRFSAERPKGSFSTLEIQRTEQGDSAMYLCASSLESGLYGYTFGSGTRLTVV.

The rearrangement uses TRBV11-2 and TRBJ1-3; D uncertain. The CDR3 runs 15 residues. Germline assignment: CDR1 SGHAT and CDR2 FQNNGV. The V end lost 1 base, the J end lost 2 bases, and 9 bases lay between the germline ends. This chain's CDR3 is CASSLGPGAGNTIYF. The CDR3 region has the DNA TGTGCCAGCAGCTTAGGGCCCGGAGCTGGAAACACCATATATTTT.